This section outlines one T cell receptor (beta chain) sequence together with its context. This table comes from immunoSEQ multiplex PCR, and its TCRdb copy is limited to in-frame clones, with some not included. The sample has 600,000 to 800,000 clones; around 70% are singletons. The data were taken from a study of shared clonotypes between healthy human individuals. About the research overall: Serving as donors were a couple of women and three men, whose ages spanned 18 to 49.

The CDR3 consists of 15 residues. J was trimmed by 3 bases and V by 4 bases; bases with no gene match: 8. Germline values: CDR1 SGHVS, CDR2 FQNEAQ. The TCR comes from a woman between 25 and 40 years old in good health. Sample: memory CD4+ T cells sorted from blood. The subset: CD45RA-negative fraction. V is TRBV7-8 and J is TRBJ1-2; 7 bases map to TRBD1. The CDR3 nucleotides read TGTGCCAGCAGCTCGGGACAGCAGCTCCACTATGGCTACACCTTC. Translating it yields CASSSGQQLHYGYTF.